This TCR beta chain was sequenced during a study of T cells in tuberculosis. Background on the study: This South African cohort compared adolescents with or without latent tuberculosis against adults with active tuberculosis.

Sequencing used immunoSEQ multiplex PCR; TCRdb keeps in-frame clones, though not all of them. The data contain more than 35,000 clones, 85% to 95% of them singletons. Germline V gene sequence: CDR1 SGHRS, CDR2 YFSETQ. The CDR3 runs to 19 residues. Unmatched junction bases numbered 18, after V lost 2 bases and J lost 2 bases. In this sample, this clone turned up a few times. Its antigen is not identified. Overall study findings and caveats: GMM-specific TCRs were nearer to active tuberculosis alpha repertoires, suggesting expansion.

The sequenced sample consisted of PBMCs. The sequence came from a donor aged 10-30 years with latent tuberculosis or without tuberculosis infection. This chain connects TRBV5-1 to TRBJ1-1; TRBD1 matches at 7 bases. CDR3 coding DNA: TGCGCCAGCAGCTTATTTTCCTACAGGGGCGCCAGGAGAAACACTGAAGCTTTCTTT. This translates into CASSLFSYRGARRNTEAFF.